This is a list of T cell receptor beta chains from one sample in a study of blood T cell repertoires in COVID-19. TCRdb keeps only in-frame clones here, not all; method: immunoSEQ multiplex PCR. The profile shows about 220,000 clones, 82% of them singletons. The sample comprised PBMCs or T cells enriched from blood (not recorded which). The receptors shown here come from an older woman who had recovered from COVID-19. Both conserved end residues are part of each CDR3. D genes are given only for firm matches. Some rows have no size entry. The others give once, few or many, or a class for an expanded clone.

V gene,clone size,D gene,J gene,CDR3 DNA,CDR3 protein
TRBV6-5,-,-,TRBJ2-7,TGTGCCAGCAACCGACGGGACACCTCCTACGAGCAGTACTTC,CASNRRDTSYEQYF
TRBV5-4,-,TRBD1,TRBJ2-7,TGTGCCAGCAGCCCGACAGGGACCCTCCGAGCCTCCTACGAGCAGTACTTC,CASSPTGTLRASYEQYF
TRBV19,-,-,TRBJ2-1,TGTGCCAGTAGTATTGCGGGCACTTACAATGAGCAGTTCTTC,CASSIAGTYNEQFF
TRBV19,-,-,TRBJ1-5,TGTGCCAGTAGTATTTTGGTAGGAGAAGGTCAGCCCCAGCATTTT,CASSILVGEGQPQHF
TRBV11-2,-,-,TRBJ2-7,TGTGCCAGCAGCTTAGGCCCGACAGTGCAAGTCTACGAGCAGTACTTC,CASSLGPTVQVYEQYF
TRBV3-1/TRBV3-2,few,TRBD1,TRBJ2-5,TGTGCCAGCAGCCAGCCGGGACAGGGTTTAGGGACCCAGTACTTC,CASSQPGQGLGTQYF
TRBV7-9,-,-,TRBJ2-2,TGTGCCAGCAGCTTCGCCGGGGAGCTGTTTTTT,CASSFAGELFF
TRBV2,-,-,TRBJ1-6,TGTGCCAGCAGACCGCCAGGGGAAGGTTTACCCCTCCACTTT,CASRPPGEGLPLHF
TRBV27,-,TRBD1,TRBJ1-1,TGTGCCAGCAGTCAGACAGGGGACACTGAAGCTTTCTTT,CASSQTGDTEAFF
TRBV5-1,-,TRBD2,TRBJ2-1,TGCGCCAGCAGCTTGGAGCGGGGGGGTTTGAATGAGCAGTTCTTC,CASSLERGGLNEQFF
TRBV6-5,-,TRBD1,TRBJ1-2,TGTGCCAGCAGTTCCAGGACGAGGGACAGTGGCTACACCTTC,CASSSRTRDSGYTF